The rows below give T cell receptor beta chains drawn from one sample of a study of shared clonotypes between healthy human individuals. Profiled with immunoSEQ multiplex PCR; TCRdb holds only in-frame clones, not every one. The sample carries about 2 million clones, over 85% recorded once. Sequencing was carried out using naive CD8+ T cells sorted from blood. These receptors were collected from a man between 18 and 29 years old in good health. Both conserved end residues are part of each CDR3. Each record gives: D gene, J gene, V gene, clone size, CDR3 protein, CDR3 DNA. The D gene is left open where the match is weak. Expanded clones get a size class; other rows say once, few or many, or leave the size out.

TRBD1	TRBJ2-3	TRBV28	-	CASSWFGQGADTQYF	TGTGCCAGCAGTTGGTTCGGACAGGGCGCAGATACGCAGTATTTT
TRBD1	TRBJ1-1	TRBV27	-	CASSKQGTVNTEAFF	TGTGCCAGCAGCAAACAAGGGACAGTGAACACTGAAGCTTTCTTT
TRBD1	TRBJ1-2	TRBV7-3	-	CARNQRWDSANYGYTF	TGTGCCAGGAACCAAAGGTGGGACAGTGCTAACTATGGCTACACCTTC
-	TRBJ2-7	TRBV7-9	-	CASSPKEGPYEQYF	TGTGCCAGCAGCCCTAAGGAGGGGCCTTACGAGCAGTACTTC
-	TRBJ1-2	TRBV9	-	CASTRGDGYTF	TGTGCCAGCACCCGAGGGGATGGCTACACCTTC
-	TRBJ1-6	TRBV5-4	-	CASSLAAEGNSPLHF	TGTGCCAGCAGCTTGGCAGCGGAGGGGAATTCACCCCTCCACTTT
-	TRBJ1-1	TRBV5-6	-	CASSLGGAGTEAFF	TGTGCCAGCAGCTTGGGGGGGGCCGGCACTGAAGCTTTCTTT
TRBD1	TRBJ2-7	TRBV4-3	-	CASSQTPPGQGAYEQYF	TGCGCCAGCAGCCAGACCCCCCCGGGACAGGGCGCCTACGAGCAGTACTTC
-	TRBJ2-7	TRBV6-1	-	CASSVDRSYEQYF	TGTGCCAGCAGTGTTGACAGATCCTACGAGCAGTACTTC
-	TRBJ1-2	TRBV6-5	once	CASSYSIEGVSGYTF	TGTGCCAGCAGTTACTCGATAGAGGGGGTTAGTGGCTACACCTTC
-	TRBJ1-1	TRBV25-1	once	CASSDGRTFAEAFF	TGTGCCAGCAGTGATGGCCGGACTTTTGCAGAAGCTTTCTTT
-	TRBJ2-5	TRBV6-1	-	CASSDYRPTETQYF	TGTGCCAGCAGTGATTACAGGCCCACGGAGACCCAGTACTTC
-	TRBJ2-7	TRBV7-7	-	CASSLGGTHEQYF	TGTGCTAGCAGCTTGGGCGGGACTCACGAGCAGTACTTC
TRBD2	TRBJ2-1	TRBV7-6	-	CASSLRGRAGGPDEQFF	TGTGCCAGCAGCTTACGGGGCAGAGCGGGAGGGCCCGATGAGCAGTTCTTC
-	TRBJ1-5	TRBV6-6	-	CASSLPEGGSNQPQHF	TGTGCCAGCTCCCTCCCGGAGGGCGGCAGCAATCAGCCCCAGCATTTT